The 8 T cell receptor beta chains below were found in one sample sequenced in a study of blood T cell repertoires in COVID-19. Some clones are missing from TCRdb's copy, which holds only in-frame ones; the method was immunoSEQ multiplex PCR. The sample carries 45,000 to 60,000 clones, 60% to 80% recorded once. The source material was PBMCs or T cells enriched from blood (not recorded which). Receptors originate from a woman aged 45-65 years with acute COVID-19.

V usage is TRBV2 and J usage is TRBJ1-1; D may be TRBD1 (6 bases). The CDR3 has 13 residues. Germline V lookup: CDR1 SNHLY, CDR2 FYNNEI. V shed 11 bases and J shed 1 base, with 14 bases lying between them. CDR3 residues: CAGPGHTNTEAFF. CDR3 DNA: TGTGCCGGGCCGGGACATACGAACACTGAAGCTTTCTTT.

V is TRBV5-4 and J is TRBJ2-7, with 11 bases matching TRBD2. Germline V gene lookup returns CDR1 SGHNT and CDR2 YYREEE (reference sequence). V was pared by 3 bases and J by 6 bases, with 11 bases of the junction left unmatched. This CDR3 region has 16 residues. The CDR3 coding sequence is TGTGCCAGCAGCTCCTTTTTAGCGGGGGGGCCAGGCGAGCAGTACTTC. Protein: CASSSFLAGGPGEQYF.

The chain employs TRBV29-1 and TRBJ2-7; 11 bases are a match to TRBD2. The germline CDR1 and CDR2 sequences are SQVTM and ANQGSEA. The CDR3 has 17 residues. Trimming took 6 bases from V and 6 from J; bases not matched to a gene: 19. CDR3 region: CSVSKELAGATLAEQYF. CDR3 bases: TGCAGCGTCTCAAAGGAACTAGCGGGGGCCACCCTAGCCGAGCAGTACTTC.

The V and J genes are TRBV6-5 and TRBJ2-2, with 7 bases matching TRBD1. The CDR3 spans 15 residues. The J segment lost 0 bases and the V segment lost 5 bases, leaving 3 bases of the junction unmatched. Germline V lookup: CDR1 MNHEY, CDR2 SVGAGI. This CDR3 reads CASSIGQANTGELFF. The DNA of the CDR3 is TGTGCCAGCAGTATCGGACAGGCGAACACCGGGGAGCTGTTTTTT.

The V gene is TRBV19, the J gene TRBJ2-7, with 8 bases matching TRBD1. Germline V lookup: CDR1 LNHDA, CDR2 SQIVND (reference sequence). V lost 10 bases to trimming and J lost 5 bases; unmatched junction nucleotides: 7. The CDR3 sequence is 12 residues long. The CDR3 coding sequence is TGTGCCACCGCGGACAGGGTAAACGAGCAGTACTTC. Its protein product is CATADRVNEQYF.

The chain carries TRBV6-5 and TRBJ1-6; D perhaps matches TRBD1 (6 bases). Germline assignment: CDR1 MNHEY and CDR2 SVGAGI. V dropped 1 base and J dropped 13 bases, with 8 bases sitting between them. This CDR3 has 12 amino acids. The CDR3, as DNA: TGTGCCAGCAGTTACTACAGGGACCCCCTCCACTTT. Its protein product is CASSYYRDPLHF.

This rearrangement joins TRBV7-9 to TRBJ1-1; perhaps TRBD1 as D (6 bases). The CDR3 loop spans 15 amino acids. Germline CDR1 is SEHNR and CDR2 is FQNEAQ (reference sequence). With 7 bases removed from V and 5 bases from J, the gap between germline ends came to 20 bases. The CDR3 protein is CASIGQAGARTEAFF. Written as DNA, the CDR3 is TGTGCCAGCATAGGGCAGGCAGGGGCGAGGACTGAAGCTTTCTTT.

This clone appeared once. The chain couples TRBV7-3 to TRBJ1-6; tentative D call: TRBD1 (5 bases). CDR3 size: 15 residues. CDR1 is SGHTA and CDR2 is FQGTGA in the germline V gene. V lost 0 bases and J 9 bases, leaving 12 bases between the germline ends. The CDR3 protein is CASSLTVGASSPLHF. The DNA of the CDR3 is TGTGCCAGCAGCTTAACGGTAGGGGCTAGTTCACCCCTCCACTTT. The full variable domain, completed using reference TRBV7-3 and TRBJ1-6, is GAGVSQTPSNKVTEKGKYVELRCDPISGHTALYWYRQSLGQGPEFLIYFQGTGAADDSGLPNDRFFAVRPEGSVSTLKIQRTERGDSAVYLCASSLTVGASSPLHFGNGTRLTVT.